This TCR beta chain emerged from a study of early T cells in non-severe SARS-CoV-2 infection (TCRdb year 2021). As for the study more broadly: Because TCR sequencing relied on bulk RNA taken from unsorted whole blood, pairing of alpha and beta chains was not possible. Beyond this particular receptor, the publication reports: VDJdb matching was skewed toward anti-spike CD8 responses and likely underestimated virus-specific expansions by missing private and CD4 specificities.

V was cut back by 2 bases and J by 5 bases, leaving a gap of 15 bases between them. There are 15 amino acids in the CDR3, from cysteine to phenylalanine inclusive. Just CDR3 DNA is preserved here, 45 bases in frame from base 1. Via the germline V gene, CDR1 is MDHEN and CDR2 SYDVKM. As regards this clonotype: Its antigen is currently not known. Base qualities are not recorded, but no much larger clone differs from it by a single base.

The library was built by means of 5' RACE. The sequencer listed for this sample is NextSeq 500. In the TCR library protocol, unique molecular identifiers were attached to individual cDNA molecules to correct for PCR bias and sequencing error. Both TCR alpha and beta chains were sequenced, and tight co-correlation was observed between alpha and beta sequence abundances in each sample. On the authors' methods: Decombinator V4 was used to perform V gene, J gene and CDR3 annotation of TCR sequences. TCRs were defined as expanded if a significant change between any two time points was detected under a Poisson model with p below 0.0001. Abundances of TCRs were expressed as counts per million after normalisation to the total number of TCRs sequenced in each sample. TRAV1-2 paired with TRAJ12, TRAJ20 or TRAJ33 defined MAIT TCRs, while TRAV10 paired with TRAJ18 defined iNKT TCRs. VDJdb, accessed 1 November 2021, was searched for CMV, EBV and SARS-CoV-2 annotated TCRs, excluding TCRs annotated for multiple antigens. The raw public reads went through TCRdb reprocessing: fastp at Q25, MiXCR clone calling, in-frame beta chains kept. Rows merge per CDR3 protein into single entries with the most common DNA and genes. TCRdb, not the authors, supplied the V and J calls. In this sample the table shows around 99,000 distinct CDR3 sequences, approximately 17% of which occur a single time. The biggest ten clones account for roughly 4.7% of the sample.

A case-control design nested within a healthcare worker cohort in London, UK, was used, with weekly nasopharyngeal swab PCR tests and blood sampling performed. Between 23 and 31 March 2020, the week of the UK lockdown, healthcare workers were enrolled and then followed up weekly for as long as 16 weeks. Sequenced material: whole blood, taken at baseline. The source of this sequence is an adult who was a healthcare worker with PCR-confirmed SARS-CoV-2 infection or an uninfected control (not recorded which). The sequence joins TRBV28 to TRBJ1-2; no D gene can be assigned with confidence. The CDR3 corresponds to CASSLEMVRAYGYTF. The DNA sequence is given as TGTGCCAGCAGTTTAGAGATGGTGCGAGCTTATGGCTACACCTTC.